Shown below are 3 T cell receptor beta chains from a single sample sequenced in a study of shared clonotypes between healthy human individuals. The table came from immunoSEQ multiplex PCR; TCRdb's copy has only in-frame clones and leaves some out. The sample lists under 550,000 clones; about 95% were seen once. The source material was naive CD4+ T cells sorted from blood. Subset of the sample: CD45RA+ positively selected. Source of these receptors: a woman between 25 and 40 years old in good health.

V and J are TRBV6-5 and TRBJ2-1; D assignment may be TRBD1 or TRBD2 (7 bases each). V lost 8 bases and J 8 bases, leaving 19 bases between the germline ends. The CDR3 extends over 14 amino acids. CDR1 and CDR2 from the germline V gene are MNHEY and SVGAGI. This CDR3 reads CASWGGGTLHEQFF. Here the CDR3 DNA reads TGTGCCAGCTGGGGAGGGGGCACCCTCCATGAGCAGTTCTTC.

The rearrangement uses TRBV6-4 and TRBJ1-2, with a possible D match to TRBD1 (5 bases). This CDR3 has 13 residues. V lost 8 bases, J lost 6 bases, and 16 bases lay in between. The V gene's germline CDR1 is MRHNA and CDR2 SNTAGT. The CDR3 spells CASWIEGFDGYTF. The CDR3 DNA sequence: TGTGCCAGCTGGATAGAGGGGTTCGATGGCTACACCTTC.

Points on this clone: The identical CDR3 is also encoded by other nucleotide sequences in the sample. V gene TRBV5-1 combines with J gene TRBJ1-3; D is perhaps TRBD1 (6 bases). Germline-derived CDR1 and CDR2 are SGHRS and YFSETQ. Trimming left V 0 bases short and J 4 bases short, with 8 bases between. The CDR3 is 14 amino acids. CDR3 nucleotide sequence: TGCGCCAGCAGCTTGGCTGGACAGGGAAACACCATATATTTT. Translated, it gives CASSLAGQGNTIYF.